This TCR beta chain was captured in a study of OX40 agonist ivuxolimab in advanced cancers. About the study: Having had anti-PD-1, anti-PD-L1 or anti-CTLA-4 therapy before was allowed, and under 50% had some.

The length of the CDR3 is 15 residues. V was pared by 4 bases and J by 5 bases, with 6 bases of the junction left unmatched. CDR1 is SGHDN, CDR2 FVKESK, per germline. The repertoire was sequenced with immunoSEQ multiplex PCR; TCRdb's copy has only in-frame clones and lacks some. The top ten clones hold approximately 10% of a sample with several thousand clones, about 94% of them seen once. Findings of the study overall: Partial responders treated at 0.1-3.0 mg/kg exhibited clonal expansion among the lowest measured. Antigen targets of the expanded peripheral T cells went undetermined. CD4+ and CD8+ blood T cells expanded clonally by week 6 at 0.1 to 3.0 mg/kg.

Turning to this clone: Its antigen is currently unknown.

Material: CD4+ or CD8+ T cells sorted from blood, obtained in a trial of the OX40 agonist ivuxolimab. This receptor was obtained from an adult with an advanced solid tumor such as melanoma, head and neck, liver or kidney cancer. The chain joins TRBV14 to TRBJ2-3; TRBD1 agrees at 10 bases. The CDR3 DNA sequence: TGTGCCAGCAGCCGGCGGGACAGGGGAGGAGATACGCAGTATTTT. Its translation: CASSRRDRGGDTQYF.